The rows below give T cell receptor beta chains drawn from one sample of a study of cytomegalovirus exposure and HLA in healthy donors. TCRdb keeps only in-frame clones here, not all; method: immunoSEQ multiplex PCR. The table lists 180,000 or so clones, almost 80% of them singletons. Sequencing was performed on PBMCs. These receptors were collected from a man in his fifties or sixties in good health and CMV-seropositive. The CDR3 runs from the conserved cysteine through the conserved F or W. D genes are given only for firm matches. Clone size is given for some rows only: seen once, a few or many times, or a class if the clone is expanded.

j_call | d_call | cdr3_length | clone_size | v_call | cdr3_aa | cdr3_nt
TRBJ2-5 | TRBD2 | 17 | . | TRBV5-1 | CASSLAVGTSGGETQYF | TGCGCCAGCAGCTTGGCCGTGGGGACTAGCGGGGGAGAGACCCAGTACTTC
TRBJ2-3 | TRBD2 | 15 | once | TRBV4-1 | CASSQDKNSGNTQYF | TGCGCCAGCAGCCAAGATAAAAATAGCGGGAATACGCAGTATTTT
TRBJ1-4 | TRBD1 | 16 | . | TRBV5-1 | CASSLARDSYNEKLFF | TGCGCCAGCAGCTTGGCCAGGGACAGCTATAATGAAAAACTGTTTTTT
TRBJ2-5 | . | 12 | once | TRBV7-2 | CASSLYSETQYF | TGTGCCAGCAGCTTATATTCCGAGACCCAGTACTTC
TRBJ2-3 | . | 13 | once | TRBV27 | CASNLSGSDTQYF | TGTGCCAGCAACCTTTCCGGGTCCGATACGCAGTATTTT
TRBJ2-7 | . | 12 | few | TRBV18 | CASRGTALEQYF | TGTGCCAGCCGCGGGACCGCGCTCGAGCAGTACTTC
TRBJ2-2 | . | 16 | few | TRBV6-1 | CASSEQGSQNTGELFF | TGTGCCAGCAGTGAACAGGGGAGTCAGAACACCGGGGAGCTGTTTTTT
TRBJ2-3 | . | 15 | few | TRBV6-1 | CASRDRGKVTDTQYF | TGTGCCAGCAGGGATCGGGGTAAGGTCACAGATACGCAGTATTTT
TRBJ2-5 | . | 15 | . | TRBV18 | CASSPARGGGETQYF | TGTGCCAGCTCACCTGCGAGGGGAGGAGGAGAGACCCAGTACTTC
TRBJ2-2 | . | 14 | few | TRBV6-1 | CASSEVEVAGELFF | TGTGCCAGCAGTGAAGTGGAGGTGGCCGGGGAGCTGTTTTTT
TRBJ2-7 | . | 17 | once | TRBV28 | CASSKTGSRGLSYEQYF | TGTGCCAGCAGCAAGACTGGGAGCCGGGGACTCTCCTACGAGCAGTACTTC
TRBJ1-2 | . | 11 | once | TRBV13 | CASSHSGGYTF | TGTGCCAGCAGCCACTCCGGTGGCTACACCTTC
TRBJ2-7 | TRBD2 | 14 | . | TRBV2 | CASSEARGDYEQYF | TGTGCCAGCAGTGAAGCCCGGGGGGACTACGAGCAGTACTTC
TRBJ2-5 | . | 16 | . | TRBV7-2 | CASSLGAGFYQETQYF | TGTGCCAGCAGCTTAGGGGCAGGGTTTTACCAAGAGACCCAGTACTTC
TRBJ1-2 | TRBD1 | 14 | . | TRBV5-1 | CASSPGQGQGLGTF | TGCGCCAGCAGCCCAGGACAGGGACAGGGCCTTGGCACCTTC
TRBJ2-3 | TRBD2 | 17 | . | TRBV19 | CASSPWTSGGGRNTQYF | TGTGCCAGTAGTCCTTGGACTAGCGGGGGGGGCCGAAATACGCAGTATTTT
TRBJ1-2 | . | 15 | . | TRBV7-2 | CASSLAPSQGHGYTF | TGTGCCAGCAGCTTAGCCCCGAGCCAGGGCCATGGCTACACCTTC
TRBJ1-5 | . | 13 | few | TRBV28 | CASSPDGYQPQHF | TGTGCCAGCAGTCCTGACGGGTATCAGCCCCAGCATTTT
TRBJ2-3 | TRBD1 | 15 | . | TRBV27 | CASSTGTGATDTQYF | TGTGCCAGCAGTACCGGGACAGGGGCCACAGATACGCAGTATTTT
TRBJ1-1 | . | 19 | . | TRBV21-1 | CASSKVRRRQGPSYTEAFF | TGTGCCAGCAGCAAAGTTAGGCGAAGGCAGGGGCCATCTTACACTGAAGCTTTCTTT
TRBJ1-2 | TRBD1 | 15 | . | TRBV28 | CASSPPGQGVNGYTF | TGTGCCAGCAGTCCCCCGGGGCAGGGGGTAAACGGCTACACCTTC
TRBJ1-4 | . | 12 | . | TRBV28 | CASSSPEGKLFF | TGTGCCAGCAGTTCCCCGGAGGGAAAACTGTTTTTT
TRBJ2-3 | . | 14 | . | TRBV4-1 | CASSLSGWLDTQYF | TGCGCCAGCAGCCTTTCAGGGTGGTTAGATACGCAGTATTTT
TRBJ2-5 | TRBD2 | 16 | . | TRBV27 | CASSFETGTSQETQYF | TGTGCCAGCAGTTTTGAGACCGGGACTAGTCAAGAGACCCAGTACTTC
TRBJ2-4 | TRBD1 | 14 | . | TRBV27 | CASSYTGGMNIQYF | TGTGCCAGCAGTTACACAGGGGGCATGAACATTCAGTACTTC
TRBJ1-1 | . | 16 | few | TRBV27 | CASRRYGSRANTEAFF | TGTGCCAGCAGGCGGTATGGTAGCAGGGCGAACACTGAAGCTTTCTTT
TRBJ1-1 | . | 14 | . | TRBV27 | CASSLSRGGTEAFF | TGTGCCAGCAGTTTATCCCGGGGTGGCACTGAAGCTTTCTTT
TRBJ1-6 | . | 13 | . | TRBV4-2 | CASSQAGNSPLHF | TGTGCCAGCAGCCAAGCAGGGAATTCACCCCTCCACTTT
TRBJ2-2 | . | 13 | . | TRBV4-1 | CASSQVGVGELFF | TGCGCCAGCAGCCAAGTTGGAGTTGGGGAGCTGTTTTTT
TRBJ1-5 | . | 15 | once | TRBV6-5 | CASSYGQSSNQPQHF | TGTGCCAGCAGTTACGGACAGTCAAGCAATCAGCCCCAGCATTTT
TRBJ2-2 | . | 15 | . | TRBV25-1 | CASSETRDSTGELFF | TGTGCCAGCAGTGAAACCCGGGACTCAACCGGGGAGCTGTTTTTT
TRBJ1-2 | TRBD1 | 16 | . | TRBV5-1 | CASSPGPGQGNYGYTF | TGCGCCAGCAGCCCCGGTCCGGGACAGGGAAACTATGGCTACACCTTC
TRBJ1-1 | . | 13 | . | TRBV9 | CASSVADNTEAFF | TGTGCCAGCAGCGTAGCAGATAACACTGAAGCTTTCTTT
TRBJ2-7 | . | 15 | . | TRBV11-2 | CASTVRQALGHEQYF | TGTGCCAGCACCGTCCGGCAGGCACTAGGCCACGAGCAGTACTTC
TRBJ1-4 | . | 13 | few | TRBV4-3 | CASSQWSGNQLFF | TGCGCCAGCAGCCAATGGTCCGGGAACCAACTGTTTTTT
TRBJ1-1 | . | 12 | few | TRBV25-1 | CASRFGNTEAFF | TGTGCCAGTCGGTTTGGGAACACTGAAGCTTTCTTT
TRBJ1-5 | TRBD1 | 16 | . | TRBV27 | CASSPQRGQNNQPQHF | TGTGCCAGCAGTCCGCAAAGGGGGCAGAACAATCAGCCCCAGCATTTT
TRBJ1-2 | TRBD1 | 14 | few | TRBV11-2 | CASSLGTGPYGYTF | TGTGCCAGCAGCTTAGGGACAGGGCCCTATGGCTACACCTTC
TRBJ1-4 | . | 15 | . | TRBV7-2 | CASSLMGLGNEKLFF | TGTGCCAGCAGCTTAATGGGACTGGGGAATGAAAAACTGTTTTTT
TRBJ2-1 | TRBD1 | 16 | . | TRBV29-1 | CSVDLRDSATYNEQFF | TGCAGCGTTGATCTTAGGGACAGCGCTACCTACAATGAGCAGTTCTTC
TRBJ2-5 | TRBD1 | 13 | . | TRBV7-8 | CASNLQGGETQYF | TGTGCCAGCAACCTACAGGGGGGAGAGACCCAGTACTTC
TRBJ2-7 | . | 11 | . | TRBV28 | CASRLGREQYF | TGTGCCAGCAGATTGGGGCGGGAGCAGTACTTC
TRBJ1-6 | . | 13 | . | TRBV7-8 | CASSLTVNSPLHF | TGTGCCAGCAGCCTAACGGTTAATTCACCCCTCCACTTT
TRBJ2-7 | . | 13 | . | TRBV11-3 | CASSLAGPGEQYF | TGTGCCAGCAGCTTGGCGGGTCCGGGAGAGCAGTACTTC
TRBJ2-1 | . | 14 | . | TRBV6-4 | CASSLDGSYNEQFF | TGTGCCAGCAGTCTAGATGGGAGTTACAATGAGCAGTTCTTC
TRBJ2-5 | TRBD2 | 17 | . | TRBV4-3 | CASSQKLAGALQETQYF | TGCGCCAGCAGCCAAAAACTAGCGGGGGCCCTCCAAGAGACCCAGTACTTC
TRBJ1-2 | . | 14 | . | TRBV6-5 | CASSFKGANYGYTF | TGTGCCAGCAGTTTCAAGGGGGCTAACTATGGCTACACCTTC
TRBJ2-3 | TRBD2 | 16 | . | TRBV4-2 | CASSQESSGGADTQYF | TGTGCCAGCAGCCAAGAGTCTAGCGGGGGAGCAGATACGCAGTATTTT
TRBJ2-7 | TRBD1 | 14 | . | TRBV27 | CASSLDRGLNEQYF | TGTGCCAGCAGTTTAGACAGGGGGCTGAACGAGCAGTACTTC